Sequencing of this T cell receptor (beta chain) was carried out in a study of PD-1 blockade in classical Hodgkin lymphoma. In regard to this clone: Its antigen is unknown.

General study results and limits: The authors excluded patients who started nivolumab under 1 year after ASCT. Before treatment, TCR diversity in newly diagnosed patients was reportedly lower than in healthy donors. The study found complete responders had baseline diversity similar to newly diagnosed patients. CD4+ TCR diversity climbed significantly by C4D1, unlike CD8+ TCR diversity.

This CDR3 has 13 amino acids. From germline, CDR1 is SEHNR and CDR2 FQNEAQ (reference sequence). Trimming took 7 bases from V and 6 from J, leaving 15 bases between them. The assay was immunoSEQ multiplex PCR, and TCRdb's table has in-frame clones only and misses some. The sample has about 20,000 clones, approximately 68% seen once. Time point reported: cycle 4 day 1 (C4D1), after more than five weeks of nivolumab. Every patient experienced relapse after autologous stem cell transplantation, and brentuximab vedotin exposure varied. Researchers used magnetic negative selection to pull out pure CD4+ T cells from thawed PBMCs.

The V and J genes are TRBV7-9 and TRBJ1-1; the D gene is possibly TRBD1 (6 bases). The sequenced sample was CD4+ T cells from blood, obtained before the fourth cycle of nivolumab. This TCR was sampled from a human donor with classical Hodgkin lymphoma. In DNA, the CDR3 is TGTGCCAGCACCGAGGGGGGGACCCCTGAAGCTTTCTTT. This gives the protein CASTEGGTPEAFF.